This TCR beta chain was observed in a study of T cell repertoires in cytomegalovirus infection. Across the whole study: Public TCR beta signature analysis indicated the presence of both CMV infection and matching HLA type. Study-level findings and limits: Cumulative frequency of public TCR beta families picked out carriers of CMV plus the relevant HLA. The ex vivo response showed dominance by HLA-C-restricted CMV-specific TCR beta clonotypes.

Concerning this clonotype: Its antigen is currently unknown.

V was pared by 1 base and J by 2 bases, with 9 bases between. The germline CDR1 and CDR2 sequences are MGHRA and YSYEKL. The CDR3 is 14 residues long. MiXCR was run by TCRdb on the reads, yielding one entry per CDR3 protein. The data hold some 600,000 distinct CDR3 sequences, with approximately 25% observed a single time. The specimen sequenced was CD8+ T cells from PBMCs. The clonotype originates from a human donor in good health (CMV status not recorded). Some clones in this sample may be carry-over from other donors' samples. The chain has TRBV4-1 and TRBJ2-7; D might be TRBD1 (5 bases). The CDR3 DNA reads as TGCGCCAGCAGCCAAGGACAGCAGACCTACGAGCAGTACTTC. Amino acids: CASSQGQQTYEQYF.